The 11 T cell receptor beta chains below come from one sample, sequenced in a study of cytomegalovirus exposure and HLA in healthy donors. Both 60 Vbeta primers and 13 Jbeta primers went into the PCR. Libraries were prepared by immunoSEQ multiplex PCR; TCRdb keeps only in-frame clonotypes and omits some of them. The sample has 170,000 or so clones, under 85% seen once; the top ten hold 1.5% to 2%. Source material: PBMCs. The source of these receptors is a man aged 50 to 59 in good health and CMV-seronegative.

V and J are TRBV7-3 and TRBJ2-5; possibly TRBD1 for D (7 bases). This CDR3 comprises 15 residues. Per the germline V gene, CDR1 is SGHTA and CDR2 is FQGTGA. V lost 3 bases and J 4 bases, leaving 15 bases between the germline ends. CDR3 nucleotides: TGTGCCAGCAGCTTCCAGGGGGGCAGGGTAGAGACCCAGTACTTC. Residues: CASSFQGGRVETQYF. Full variable domain (remainder filled in from reference TRBV7-3 and TRBJ2-5): GAGVSQTPSNKVTEKGKYVELRCDPISGHTALYWYRQSLGQGPEFLIYFQGTGAADDSGLPNDRFFAVRPEGSVSTLKIQRTERGDSAVYLCASSFQGGRVETQYFGPGTRLLVL.

The chain uses TRBV9 and TRBJ2-3; 8 bases align to TRBD2. V lost 1 base and J lost 2; bases outside the gene matches: 12. Per germline, CDR1 SGDLS and CDR2 YYNGEE. CDR3 length: 18 residues. Written as DNA, the CDR3 is TGTGCCAGCAGCGTAAGAGGACCCAGCGGGGGACTCACAGATACGCAGTATTTT. Protein product: CASSVRGPSGGLTDTQYF.

The J gene is TRBJ2-3, the V gene TRBV7-2, with 13 nucleotides matching TRBD2. Germline V gene data show CDR1 as SGHTA and CDR2 as FQGNSA. The CDR3 has 15 amino acids. Losses at the gene ends were 6 bases for V and 4 bases for J; bases not matched to a gene: 4. This CDR3 is CASRRTSGGSDTQYF. The CDR3 nucleotides read TGTGCCAGCAGACGGACTAGCGGGGGATCAGATACGCAGTATTTT. The entire variable domain, with the rest obtained from reference TRBV7-2 and TRBJ2-3, is as follows: GAGVSQSPSNKVTEKGKDVELRCDPISGHTALYWYRQSLGQGLEFLIYFQGNSAPDKSGLPSDRFSAERTGGSVSTLTIQRTQQEDSAVYLCASRRTSGGSDTQYFGPGTRLTVL.

This chain joins TRBV4-1 and TRBJ2-2, with 11 positions matching TRBD2. The germline V gene has CDR1 MGHRA and CDR2 YSYEKL. The CDR3 extends over 16 amino acids. The J segment lost 5 bases and the V segment lost 2 bases, leaving 4 bases of the junction unmatched. As DNA, the CDR3 is TGCGCCAGCAGCCAACTAGCGGGGGGCGGGACCGGGGAGCTGTTTTTT. The encoded protein is CASSQLAGGGTGELFF.

This clone has only a few counts. The chain recombines TRBV5-6 with TRBJ1-1, with D perhaps matching TRBD1 (6 bases). In germline, CDR1 is SGHDT, CDR2 YYEEEE. The CDR3 spans 14 residues. Trimming shortened V by 2 bases and J by 5 bases, and 13 bases separated the two germline ends. This CDR3 is CASSLWSGVTEAFF. CDR3 bases: TGTGCCAGCAGCTTATGGTCAGGGGTTACTGAAGCTTTCTTT.

The chain carries TRBV7-9 and TRBJ2-2, with 14 bases identical to TRBD2. After removal of 6 bases from V and 2 bases from J, the junction contained 8 bases not matched to a gene. Germline V lookup: CDR1 SEHNR, CDR2 FQNEAQ (reference sequence). The CDR3 has 18 amino acids. This CDR3 reads CASRIGLAGGTNTGELFF. The CDR3 bases are TGTGCCAGCAGAATCGGACTAGCGGGAGGCACAAACACCGGGGAGCTGTTTTTT.

The chain employs TRBV14 and TRBJ2-1; 9 bases are shared with TRBD2. The CDR3 consists of 17 residues. Germline trimming cut 1 base from V and 8 bases from J; bases unmatched to any gene: 12. The germline V gene has CDR1 SGHDN and CDR2 FVKESK. The CDR3 protein is CASSQVMGREGLDEQFF. In DNA, the CDR3 is TGTGCCAGCAGCCAAGTGATGGGGCGGGAGGGCCTAGATGAGCAGTTCTTC.

This clone came up once. The rearrangement uses TRBV7-2 and TRBJ2-7; D call uncertain. This CDR3 contains 12 residues. CDR1 SGHTA and CDR2 FQGNSA come from the germline V gene. V lost 1 base, J lost 3 bases, and 4 bases lay in between. Here the CDR3 DNA reads TGTGCCAGCAGCTTAGATCACTACGAGCAGTACTTC. This translates into CASSLDHYEQYF.

CDR3 loop: CASSSAGTGSTGELFF. The CDR3 region has the DNA TGTGCCAGCAGCTCCGCCGGGACAGGGTCAACCGGGGAGCTGTTTTTT. This rearrangement joins TRBV11-3 to TRBJ2-2; 9 positions match TRBD1. Trimming removed 4 bases from V and 5 bases from J; junction bases left unmatched: 8. This CDR3 has 16 amino acids. CDR1 is SGHNT, CDR2 YENEEA, per germline.

V gene TRBV5-1 combines with J gene TRBJ2-5; a possible D gene is TRBD1 (6 bases). The CDR3 length is 14 residues. V was pared by 1 base and J by 0 bases, with 7 bases between. Germline lookup yields CDR1 SGHRS and CDR2 YFSETQ. The CDR3 reads CASSLRTDQETQYF. The DNA for the CDR3 is TGCGCCAGCAGCTTGAGGACAGACCAAGAGACCCAGTACTTC. The variable domain in full, with the rest retrieved from reference TRBV5-1 and TRBJ2-5, is KAGVTQTPRYLIKTRGQQVTLSCSPISGHRSVSWYQQTPGQGLQFLFEYFSETQRNKGNFPGRFSGRQFSNSRSEMNVSTLELGDSALYLCASSLRTDQETQYFGPGTRLLVL.

This chain joins TRBV6-1 and TRBJ1-5; weak D call: TRBD1 (6 bases). The germline CDR1 and CDR2 sequences are MNHNS and SASEGT. V was trimmed by 0 bases and J by 1 base, leaving 16 bases between them. This CDR3 region has 18 residues. The CDR3 DNA reads TGTGCCAGCAGTGAAGCGGGGGGGCGTGAAGTGAGCAATCAGCCCCAGCATTTT. This gives the protein CASSEAGGREVSNQPQHF.